This TCR beta chain was recovered during a study of blood T cell repertoires in COVID-19. Study at large: From the United States, Italy and Spain came samples of acute and convalescent COVID-19.

J gave up 8 bases and V 3 bases, and 3 bases lay outside the gene matches. Looked up from germline, CDR1 is MNHNS and CDR2 is SASEGT. CDR3 length: 14 amino acids. Original methodology: Nucleated cell counts were estimated from reference gene primer amplification. Profiling relied on immunoSEQ multiplex PCR, and the TCRdb table lists in-frame clones only, not all of them. V, J and clone size are taken as reported in that table, and D and trimming were inferred from the DNA itself. The sample consists of around 50,000 clones, more than 85% of them appearing once. In Seattle, patients joined the study during active infection and were tracked longitudinally.

This clonotype was sampled from a man aged 55 to 70 with COVID-19, enrolled during active disease. The chain uses TRBV6-1 and TRBJ1-6; 8 bases match TRBD1. Sequenced sample: peripheral blood. In nucleotides, the CDR3 is TGTGCCAGCAGTGAGGCAGGGGGCGATTCACCCCTCCACTTT. It encodes CASSEAGGDSPLHF.